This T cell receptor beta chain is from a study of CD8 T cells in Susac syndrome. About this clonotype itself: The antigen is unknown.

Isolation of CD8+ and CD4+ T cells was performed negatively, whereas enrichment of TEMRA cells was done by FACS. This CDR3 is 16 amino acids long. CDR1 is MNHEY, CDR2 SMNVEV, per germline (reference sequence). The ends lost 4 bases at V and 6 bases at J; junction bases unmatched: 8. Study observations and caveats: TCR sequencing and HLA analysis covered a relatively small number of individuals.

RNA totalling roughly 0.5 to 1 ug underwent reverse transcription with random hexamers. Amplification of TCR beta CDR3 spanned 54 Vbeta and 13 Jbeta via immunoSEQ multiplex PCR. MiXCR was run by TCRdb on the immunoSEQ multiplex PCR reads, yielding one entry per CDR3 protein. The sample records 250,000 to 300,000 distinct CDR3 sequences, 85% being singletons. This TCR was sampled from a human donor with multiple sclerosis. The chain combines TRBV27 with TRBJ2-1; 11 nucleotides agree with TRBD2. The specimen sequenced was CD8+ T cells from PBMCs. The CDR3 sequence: CASSSTGTSGANEQFF. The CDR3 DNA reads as TGTGCCAGCAGTTCAACCGGGACTAGCGGTGCCAATGAGCAGTTCTTC.